Below, 26 T cell receptor beta chains from the same sample are listed, as sequenced in a study of cytomegalovirus exposure and HLA in healthy donors. Use of 60 Vbeta and 13 Jbeta primers characterized the PCR. The table came from immunoSEQ multiplex PCR; TCRdb's copy has only in-frame clones and leaves some out. The sample yields some 140,000 clones, more than 70% seen once. Sample: PBMCs. These receptors all come from a woman in her 30s in good health and CMV-seropositive.

The chain couples TRBV19 to TRBJ1-2, with D possibly TRBD1 on 5 matching bases. Trimming cost V 7 bases and J 4 bases, with 16 bases left between them. CDR3 size: 14 residues. Germline CDR1 is LNHDA and CDR2 is SQIVND (reference sequence). The CDR3: CASMSRTPPYGYTF. CDR3 DNA sequence: TGTGCCAGTATGTCACGGACACCGCCCTATGGCTACACCTTC.

The V call is TRBV9, the J call TRBJ2-1; a weak D match, TRBD1 (6 bases). Germline V CDR1 and CDR2: SGDLS, YYNGEE. CDR3 size: 16 residues. V lost 0 bases to trimming and J lost 4 bases, with 14 bases between them. CDR3 in DNA: TGTGCCAGCAGCGTAGGTACCGGACAGTCGTACAATGAGCAGTTCTTC. This translates into CASSVGTGQSYNEQFF.

J is TRBJ2-7 and V is TRBV6-1, with TRBD2 as a possible D gene (6 bases). This CDR3 spans 13 amino acids. Germline CDR1 is MNHNS and CDR2 is SASEGT. V gave up 4 bases and J gave up 4 bases, with 11 bases separating them. The CDR3 DNA reads TGTGCCAGCAGTGTGGGACTGCTTTACGAGCAGTACTTC. This encodes CASSVGLLYEQYF.

The table lists this clone with a count of one. No conserved phenylalanine or tryptophan ends this CDR3, so it is likely a read error. J is TRBJ1-2 and V is TRBV5-6, with TRBD1 matching over 7 bases. CDR1 is SGHDT and CDR2 is YYEEEE in the germline V gene. The CDR3 extends over 15 amino acids. The trim removed 7 bases at V and 6 bases at J, leaving 15 bases unmatched. This CDR3 reads CASEPPTGVIHGYTL. Here the CDR3 DNA reads TGTGCCAGCGAGCCCCCCACAGGGGTGATTCATGGCTACACCCTC.

This chain uses TRBV5-4 with TRBJ2-5; 10 bases align to TRBD1. Germline values: CDR1 SGHNT, CDR2 YYREEE (reference sequence). V shed 4 bases, J shed 6 bases, and the junction held 3 bases outside the gene matches. The CDR3 runs to 13 residues. The CDR3 DNA is TGTGCCAGCAGCGCCGACAGGGGGCAGACCCAGTACTTC. As protein: CASSADRGQTQYF.

The CDR3 is CASSISGDTQYF. The DNA for the CDR3 is TGTGCCAGTAGTATATCGGGAGATACGCAGTATTTT. The V and J genes are TRBV19 and TRBJ2-3; D is ambiguous. The CDR3 covers 12 residues. Germline V CDR1 and CDR2: LNHDA, SQIVND (reference sequence). Trimming removed 2 bases from V and 5 bases from J, with 5 bases in between.

This clone was picked up one time. The rearrangement joins TRBV5-1 to TRBJ2-4; perhaps TRBD2 as D (5 bases). The CDR3 loop spans 17 amino acids. Germline CDR1 reads SGHRS; CDR2 reads YFSETQ. The germline V and J ends were trimmed by 9 bases and 9 bases, with 31 bases remaining between them. CDR3 DNA sequence: TGCGCCACCCCCCCGGATGCGGGTAGCCAAAGGGTGACCATTCAGTACTTC. Its translation: CATPPDAGSQRVTIQYF. The full variable domain, its missing parts supplied by reference TRBV5-1 and TRBJ2-4, is KAGVTQTPRYLIKTRGQQVTLSCSPISGHRSVSWYQQTPGQGLQFLFEYFSETQRNKGNFPGRFSGRQFSNSRSEMNVSTLELGDSALYLCATPPDAGSQRVTIQYFGAGTRLSVL.

The genes are TRBV7-3 and TRBJ2-3, with a weak D call TRBD1 (5 bases). The length of the CDR3 is 15 residues. V was cut by 2 bases and J by 3 bases, with 12 bases left in between. In germline, CDR1 is SGHTA, CDR2 FQGTGA. The CDR3 loop reads CASSLRGRGTDTQYF. DNA for the CDR3: TGTGCCAGCAGCTTACGTGGAAGGGGAACAGATACGCAGTATTTT.

The gene calls are TRBV12-5 and TRBJ2-1; D possibly corresponds to TRBD2 (6 bases). The CDR3 has 14 residues. Germline CDR1 reads LGHNT; CDR2 reads FRNRAP. V was trimmed by 6 bases and J by 4 bases, leaving 13 bases between them. The DNA of the CDR3 is TGTGCTAGTGGCCTCGGGACTTCTTACAATGAGCAGTTCTTC. This gives the protein CASGLGTSYNEQFF.

This chain links TRBV11-3 with TRBJ2-2; possibly TRBD2 for D (6 bases). V was shortened by 2 bases and J by 3 bases, with 19 bases between the two germline ends. Germline CDR1 and CDR2: SGHNT and YENEEA. The CDR3 covers 18 residues. The CDR3 loop is CASSLRRGRVRDTGELFF. The CDR3 DNA follows: TGTGCCAGCAGCTTAAGGCGGGGAAGGGTACGGGACACCGGGGAGCTGTTTTTT.

The chain uses TRBV7-9 and TRBJ2-1; 13 nucleotides match TRBD2. CDR1 and CDR2 (germline): SEHNR, FQNEAQ (reference sequence). This CDR3 is 15 amino acids long. The V gene end was trimmed by 2 bases and the J gene end by 8 bases; junction bases not matched to a gene: 3. The CDR3 protein is CASSLILAGGYEQFF. Here the CDR3 DNA reads TGTGCCAGCAGCTTAATACTAGCGGGAGGGTATGAGCAGTTCTTC.

This clone was detected a few times. The CDR3 DNA is TGTGCCAGCAGTCCAACCCCCGCGGGGGGCTACACCTTC. This codes for CASSPTPAGGYTF. The chain employs TRBV6-6 and TRBJ1-2, with D unresolved. V was trimmed by 5 bases and J by 8 bases, leaving 15 bases between them. Germline CDR1 MNHNY, CDR2 SVGAGI (reference sequence). CDR3 length equals 13 residues.

The gene calls are TRBV5-1 and TRBJ1-6; TRBD1 matches 10 bases. The CDR3 is 14 amino acids. Germline trimming cut 4 bases from V and 7 bases from J; bases unmatched to any gene: 2. Germline V gives CDR1 SGHRS, CDR2 YFSETQ. The CDR3 protein is CASSAGQGNSPLHF. The CDR3 DNA sequence: TGCGCCAGCAGCGCGGGACAGGGGAATTCACCCCTCCACTTT.

The rearrangement links TRBV6-1 to TRBJ2-7; 7 positions agree with TRBD1. The V and J ends lost 8 bases and 2 bases, in that order; junction bases with no gene match: 9. Germline lookup yields CDR1 MNHNS and CDR2 SASEGT. The CDR3 is 14 amino acids. CDR3: CASLLQGTTYEQYF. The DNA of the CDR3 is TGTGCCAGCCTCTTACAGGGGACCACCTACGAGCAGTACTTC.

The chain has TRBV6-1 and TRBJ1-4; D call uncertain. Germline V gives CDR1 MNHNS, CDR2 SASEGT. Trimming shortened V by 2 bases and J by 2 bases, and 12 bases separated the two germline ends. The CDR3 has 16 residues. CDR3 loop: CASSEKVRVTNEKLFF. CDR3 DNA: TGTGCCAGCAGTGAAAAGGTGCGGGTCACTAATGAAAAACTGTTTTTT.

In regard to this clone: The junction departs from germline at one end; a sequencing error may be responsible. The gene calls are TRBV2 and TRBJ2-4; D is perhaps TRBD1 (6 bases). The germline CDR1 and CDR2 sequences are SNHLY and FYNNEI. The CDR3 covers 20 residues. DNA of the CDR3: TGTGCCAGCAGCGAAGATCAAGGGATCAGGTTCACAGGGGCCAAAAACATTCAGTACTTC. This encodes CASSEDQGIRFTGAKNIQYF.

The chain has TRBV5-8 and TRBJ2-5; a possible D gene is TRBD2 (6 bases). Germline CDR1 reads SGHTS; CDR2 reads YDEGEE. The CDR3 extends over 13 amino acids. V lost 2 bases and J lost 3, with 8 bases in between. The CDR3: CASSFQREETQYF. CDR3 DNA: TGTGCCAGCAGCTTCCAGCGGGAAGAGACCCAGTACTTC.

The rearrangement joins TRBV13 to TRBJ1-5; 7 bases map to TRBD1. Germline CDR1 is PRHDT and CDR2 is FYEKMQ (reference sequence). J was trimmed by 2 bases and V by 5 bases; bases with no gene match: 3. The CDR3 contains 14 residues. The CDR3 nucleotides read TGTGCCAGCAGCCACAGGGGCCGCAATCAGCCCCAGCATTTT. Translation gives CASSHRGRNQPQHF. The complete variable domain, with remaining parts taken from reference TRBV13 and TRBJ1-5, reads AAGVIQSPRHLIKEKRETATLKCYPIPRHDTVYWYQQGPGQDPQFLISFYEKMQSDKGSIPDRFSAQQFSDYHSELNMSSLELGDSALYFCASSHRGRNQPQHFGDGTRLSIL.

The DNA of the CDR3 is TGTCCCTCCCGGAGAGCTAGGAACGAGCAGTACTTC. Protein product: CPSRRARNEQYF. J is TRBJ2-7 and V is TRBV9, with unresolved D. The CDR3 spans 12 residues. CDR1 is SGDLS and CDR2 is YYNGEE in the germline V gene.

The rearrangement links TRBV10-3 to TRBJ2-3; D gene unclear. The CDR3 has 12 residues. Germline-derived CDR1 and CDR2 are ENHRY and SYGVKD. V dropped 8 bases and J dropped 3 bases, with 9 bases sitting between them. The CDR3 loop reads CAIQKETDTQYF. CDR3 sequence (DNA): TGTGCCATCCAAAAGGAGACAGATACGCAGTATTTT.

The chain combines TRBV6-1 with TRBJ1-3, with 7 bases lining up with TRBD1. Unmatched junction bases numbered 13, after V lost 10 bases and J lost 4 bases. CDR3 length: 15 amino acids. Looked up from germline, CDR1 is MNHNS and CDR2 is SASEGT. CDR3 amino acids: CATAPSGGYGNTIYF. In DNA, the CDR3 is TGTGCCACCGCCCCGTCAGGGGGTTACGGAAACACCATATATTTT.

V usage is TRBV19 and J usage is TRBJ1-4; no definite D call. Germline loops: CDR1 LNHDA, CDR2 SQIVND (reference sequence). V lost 5 bases, J lost 3 bases, and 7 bases lay in between. This CDR3 spans 13 amino acids. In DNA, the CDR3 is TGTGCCAGTAGTCCGGCGGCTAATGAAAAACTGTTTTTT. This encodes CASSPAANEKLFF.

This clone turned up a few times. V usage is TRBV5-1 and J usage is TRBJ2-7, with D perhaps TRBD1 (5 bases). This CDR3 is built from 14 residues. Germline V lookup: CDR1 SGHRS, CDR2 YFSETQ. The V end lost 0 bases, the J end lost 6 bases, and 13 bases lay between the germline ends. The CDR3 spells CASSLEQVSSEQYF. Here the CDR3 DNA reads TGCGCCAGCAGCTTGGAACAGGTTTCGTCCGAGCAGTACTTC.

The rearrangement links TRBV5-4 to TRBJ2-7; D perhaps matches TRBD2 (5 bases). In germline, CDR1 is SGHNT, CDR2 YYREEE (reference sequence). With 0 bases removed from V and 3 bases from J, the gap between germline ends came to 7 bases. This CDR3 contains 13 residues. CDR3 DNA sequence: TGTGCCAGCAGCTTGGGTGCGGGCTACGAGCAGTACTTC. Amino acids: CASSLGAGYEQYF.

The chain joins TRBV6-5 to TRBJ1-2; no clear D. The length of the CDR3 is 13 residues. V was pared by 0 bases and J by 8 bases, with 10 bases between. The germline V gene encodes CDR1 MNHEY and CDR2 SVGAGI. CDR3 sequence (DNA): TGTGCCAGCAGTTACTCGAACAGCCGGGGCTACACCTTC. Residues: CASSYSNSRGYTF.

The V call is TRBV29-1, the J call TRBJ2-2; tentative D call: TRBD2 (5 bases). CDR1 and CDR2 (germline): SQVTM, ANQGSEA. The CDR3 consists of 14 residues. With 5 bases removed from V and 4 bases from J, the gap between germline ends came to 14 bases. CDR3 loop: CSVRQRPLTGELFF. The CDR3 DNA is TGCAGCGTTCGGCAGCGGCCCCTCACCGGGGAGCTGTTTTTT.